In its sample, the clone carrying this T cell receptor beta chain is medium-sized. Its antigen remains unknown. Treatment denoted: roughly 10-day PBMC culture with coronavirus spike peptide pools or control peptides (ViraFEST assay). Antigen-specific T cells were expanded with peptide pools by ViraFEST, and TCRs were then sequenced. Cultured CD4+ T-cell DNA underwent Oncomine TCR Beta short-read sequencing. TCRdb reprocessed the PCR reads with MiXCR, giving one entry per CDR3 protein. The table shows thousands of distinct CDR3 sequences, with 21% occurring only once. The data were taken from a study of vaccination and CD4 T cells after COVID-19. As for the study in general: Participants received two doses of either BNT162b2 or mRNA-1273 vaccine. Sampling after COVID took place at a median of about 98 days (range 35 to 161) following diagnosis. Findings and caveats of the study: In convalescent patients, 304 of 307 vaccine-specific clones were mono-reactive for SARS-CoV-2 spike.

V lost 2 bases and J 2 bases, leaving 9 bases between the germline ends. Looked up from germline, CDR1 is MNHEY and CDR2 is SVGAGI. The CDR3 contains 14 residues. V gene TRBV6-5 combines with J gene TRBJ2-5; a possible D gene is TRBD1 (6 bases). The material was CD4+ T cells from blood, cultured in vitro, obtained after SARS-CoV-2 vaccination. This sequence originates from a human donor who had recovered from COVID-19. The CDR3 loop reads CASSYGGVQETQYF. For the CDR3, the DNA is TGTGCCAGCAGTTACGGGGGCGTACAAGAGACCCAGTACTTC.